Following are 13 T cell receptor beta chains from one sample sequenced in a study of Graves' ophthalmopathy and Graves' hyperthyroidism. Amplifying from RNA transcripts, the study obtained TCR beta CDR3 regions. HTBI primers primed a first-round RT-PCR, and a second-round multiplex PCR followed. Via MiXCR, TCRdb re-called the multiplex PCR reads, giving one row per CDR3 protein. Of over 650,000 distinct CDR3 sequences listed, about two fifths are singletons. The sample was peripheral blood. The receptor source for this set is an adult man with Graves' ophthalmopathy.

Only one count was recorded for this clonotype. The junction departs from the called germline gene at one end, perhaps through a read error. The V gene is TRBV2, the J gene TRBJ2-5, with a possible D match to TRBD2 (5 bases). The germline V gene encodes CDR1 SNHLY and CDR2 FYNNEI. The CDR3 is 14 residues long. The CDR3 region is CASSLASGIEAQYF. The CDR3 nucleotides read TGTGCCAGCAGCTTAGCGAGCGGAATCGAGGCCCAGTACTTT.

V gene TRBV29-1 combines with J gene TRBJ2-6, with a weak D call TRBD2 (7 bases). This CDR3 has 15 residues. Trimming cost V 1 base and J 2 bases, with 9 bases left between them. Germline CDR1 reads SQVTM; CDR2 reads ANQGSEA. The CDR3 DNA follows: TGCAGCGTTGAAGCGGGGGGCGCTGGGGCCAACGTCCTGACTTTC. Translated, it gives CSVEAGGAGANVLTF.

This clonotype appeared many times. The chain has TRBV10-3 and TRBJ2-6; perhaps TRBD2 as D (6 bases). Trimming left V 7 bases short and J 2 bases short, with 9 bases between. CDR1 and CDR2 (germline): ENHRY, SYGVKD. There are 14 residues in the CDR3. CDR3 residues: CAIMGGTGANVLTF. Written as DNA, the CDR3 is TGTGCCATCATGGGGGGAACTGGGGCCAACGTCCTGACTTTC.

The chain has TRBV12-3 or TRBV12-4 and TRBJ2-2; D perhaps matches TRBD2 (5 bases). The V end was cut by 6 bases, the J end by 4 bases, with 12 bases between. This CDR3 region has 14 residues. The CDR3 region is CASRRTSPTGELFF. In nucleotides, the CDR3 is TGTGCCAGCAGGAGAACTAGTCCCACCGGGGAGCTGTTTTTT.

This clonotype was detected ten times or more. Germline and junction disagree at one end, which may indicate a read error. V is TRBV10-3 and J is TRBJ2-5; possible D gene TRBD1, 6 bases. Germline loops: CDR1 ENHRY, CDR2 SYGVKD. The CDR3 sequence is 13 residues long. CDR3 loop: CAIRESGAETQYF. The CDR3 DNA reads as TGTGCCATCAGAGAGTCAGGGGCGGAGACCCAGTACTTC.

The table lists this clonotype with many counts. The chain couples TRBV2 to TRBJ2-7; possible D gene TRBD2, 5 bases. The germline V gene has CDR1 SNHLY and CDR2 FYNNEI. This CDR3 comprises 13 residues. V was shortened by 2 bases and J by 5 bases, with 10 bases between the two germline ends. CDR3 amino acids: CASSESGYDEQYF. CDR3 sequence (DNA): TGTGCCAGCAGTGAATCGGGGTATGACGAGCAGTACTTC.

The genes are TRBV12-3 or TRBV12-4 and TRBJ2-5; tentative D call: TRBD2 (6 bases). V was pared by 6 bases and J by 9 bases, with 20 bases between. The CDR3 consists of 14 residues. The CDR3 sequence is CASSPTGGRQPQYF. The DNA for the CDR3 is TGTGCCAGCAGCCCCACCGGGGGTCGGCAGCCCCAGTACTTC.

Remarks on this clonotype: A read error may produce the germline difference seen at one junction end. The V gene is TRBV7-9, the J gene TRBJ2-7; D might be TRBD1 (6 bases). The CDR3 is 14 residues long. Germline V lookup: CDR1 SEHNR, CDR2 FQNEAQ (reference sequence). CDR3 residues: CASNRDTSKYGQYF. In nucleotides, the CDR3 is TGTGCCAGCAACCGGGACACCTCAAAATACGGGCAGTACTTC.

The chain couples TRBV4-2 to TRBJ1-2; possible D gene TRBD1, 5 bases. CDR1 is LGHNA, CDR2 YNFKEQ, per germline. The V gene lost 0 bases and the J gene lost 5 bases, with 13 bases spanning the gap. The CDR3 length is 15 residues. The CDR3 spells CASSQEVRETYGYTF. The CDR3 nucleotides read TGTGCCAGCAGCCAAGAAGTCAGGGAAACATATGGCTACACCTTC.

This clonotype was found a few times. V gene TRBV5-1 combines with J gene TRBJ2-7; the D gene is possibly TRBD1 (5 bases). Germline V lookup: CDR1 SGHRS, CDR2 YFSETQ. V shed 4 bases and J shed 1 base, with 12 bases lying between them. This CDR3 region has 14 residues. The CDR3 sequence: CASSPYRRSYEQYF. For the CDR3, the DNA is TGCGCCAGCAGCCCCTACAGGCGGTCCTACGAGCAGTACTTC.

The chain combines TRBV29-1 with TRBJ2-7; the D gene could be TRBD1 or TRBD2 (5 bases each). The CDR3 has 12 residues. Germline values: CDR1 SQVTM, CDR2 ANQGSEA. V was pared by 0 bases and J by 11 bases, with 14 bases between. DNA of the CDR3: TGCAGCGTTGAAGATTGGGGGAACGGGGAGTACTTC. Protein sequence: CSVEDWGNGEYF.

The chain is built from TRBV6-4 and TRBJ2-2; perhaps TRBD1 as D (5 bases). V shed 6 bases and J shed 3 bases, with 20 bases lying between them. The CDR3 spans 17 residues. Germline assignment: CDR1 MRHNA and CDR2 SNTAGT. The CDR3 coding sequence is TGTGCCAGCAGCCTGGTAGCAGGGCGGTGGGACACCGGGGAGCTGTTTTTT. Translating gives CASSLVAGRWDTGELFF.

Remarks on this clonotype: In this CDR3 the conserved last residue, phenylalanine or tryptophan, is missing, so a read error is likely. The DNA is left out, because the CDR3 cannot be placed on it with certainty; the CDR3 is given as TCRdb lists it. The V gene is TRBV20-1, the J gene TRBJ2-6; the table gives TRBD1 as D, unverified against the DNA. Germline assignment: CDR1 DFQATT and CDR2 SNEGSKA (reference sequence). The CDR3 adds up to 10 amino acids, both ends counted. CDR3 amino acids: CSARSGTGHT.